These T cell receptor beta chains were read from a single sample in a study of regulatory T cells in long-lasting Graves disease. TCRdb re-derived calls from the multiplex PCR reads in MiXCR, one entry per CDR3 protein. The data show approximately 460,000 distinct CDR3 sequences, with about 16% seen just once and about 10% held by the top ten. The data also belong to a second study, concerning T cells in Graves' hyperthyroidism and ophthalmopathy.

This specimen consisted of peripheral blood mononuclear cells (PBMCs), obtained at new diagnosis, from a patient treated with antithyroid drugs. Receptors originate from a young woman with Graves disease. CDR3s include the opening cysteine and the closing phenylalanine or tryptophan. The D gene is left open where the match is weak. Where a row states a size, it is once, few, many or the class of an expanded clone; other rows omit it.

>many|TRBV5-1|TRBJ2-1|.
CASSGPNYNEQFF
TGCGCCAGCAGCGGGCCAAACTACAATGAGCAGTTCTTC
>many|TRBV3-1|TRBJ2-3|TRBD2
CASSQDHRGEYTDTQYF
TGTGCCAGCAGCCAAGATCACCGGGGGGAATACACAGATACGCAGTATTTT
>many|TRBV28|TRBJ2-1|.
CASRYLQESMGYNEQFF
TGTGCCAGCAGATATTTACAGGAGTCGATGGGCTACAATGAGCAGTTCTTC
>many|TRBV18|TRBJ2-5|.
CASSPLQETQYF
TGTGCCAGCAGTCCCCTCCAAGAGACCCAGTACTTC
>few|TRBV7-6|TRBJ2-3|TRBD2
CASSSPSGRGGDTQYF
TGTGCCAGCAGCTCGCCTAGCGGGAGGGGGGGAGATACGCAGTATTTT
>many|TRBV7-2|TRBJ1-1|TRBD1
CASSLDPGQGNTEAFF
TGTGCCAGCAGCTTAGATCCGGGACAGGGTAACACTGAAGCTTTCTTT
>.|TRBV18|TRBJ2-2|.
CASSPPGAANTGELFF
TGTGCCAGCTCACCTCCGGGAGCCGCGAACACCGGGGAGCTGTTTTTT
>many|TRBV29-1|TRBJ2-1|TRBD2
CSVEVPGLADPNEQFF
TGCAGCGTTGAAGTTCCGGGACTAGCGGATCCCAATGAGCAGTTCTTC
>many|TRBV30|TRBJ1-1|TRBD1
CAWSVQVHRGGTEAFF
TGTGCCTGGAGTGTACAGGTTCACAGGGGGGGTACTGAAGCTTTCTTT
>many|TRBV28|TRBJ2-7|TRBD2
CASSRPSGSYEQYF
TGTGCCAGCAGCAGGCCTAGCGGGAGCTACGAGCAGTACTTC
>many|TRBV12-3/TRBV12-4|TRBJ1-1|.
CASTGTGVTEAFF
TGTGCCAGCACTGGGACGGGGGTCACTGAAGCTTTCTTT
>few|TRBV10-3|TRBJ1-4|.
CAISAGPGPNEKLFF
TGTGCCATCAGTGCTGGCCCGGGTCCTAATGAAAAACTGTTTTTT
>many|TRBV28|TRBJ1-5|.
CASSLWGPKWNQPQHF
TGTGCCAGCAGTTTATGGGGCCCGAAATGGAATCAGCCCCAGCATTTT
>many|TRBV2|TRBJ1-1|.
CASSGYMNTEAFF
TGTGCCAGCTCAGGATACATGAACACTGAAGCTTTCTTT
>few|TRBV4-1|TRBJ1-4|.
CASSRRPEGYLSEKLFF
TGCGCCAGCAGCCGAAGACCAGAGGGTTATCTGAGTGAAAAACTGTTTTTT
>few|TRBV7-8|TRBJ1-4|.
CASGLLGAVNEKLFF
TGTGCCAGCGGCTTATTAGGGGCGGTTAATGAAAAACTGTTTTTT
>many|TRBV6-5|TRBJ1-5|TRBD1
CASSYRAGGAWSNQPQHF
TGTGCCAGCAGTTACAGGGCAGGGGGCGCGTGGAGCAATCAGCCCCAGCATTTT
>many|TRBV3-1|TRBJ2-5|TRBD2
CASSELAGGRETQYF
TGTGCCAGCAGCGAATTAGCGGGAGGAAGGGAGACCCAGTACTTC
>many|TRBV20-1|TRBJ1-2|.
CSAEGGRTYGYTF
TGCAGTGCTGAGGGAGGCAGGACCTATGGCTACACCTTC
>few|TRBV5-1|TRBJ2-2|.
CAGSFEMAGELFF
TGCGCCGGCAGCTTTGAGATGGCCGGGGAGCTGTTTTTT
>many|TRBV28|TRBJ2-7|.
CASSEGRREQYF
TGTGCCAGCAGCGAGGGACGCCGCGAGCAGTACTTC
>many|TRBV28|TRBJ1-1|.
CASSLRGHTGSWTEAFF
TGTGCCAGCAGTTTGAGGGGACACACGGGATCGTGGACTGAAGCTTTCTTT
>many|TRBV5-1|TRBJ2-1|TRBD1
CASSSGTGVGEQFF
TGCGCCAGCAGCTCCGGGACAGGGGTTGGTGAGCAGTTCTTC
>.|TRBV28|TRBJ2-7|.
CASGRIPEAYEQYF
TGTGCCAGCGGTAGGATCCCGGAGGCCTACGAGCAGTACTTC
>few|TRBV6-2/TRBV6-3|TRBJ1-4|.
CASSEPTGEKLFF
TGTGCCAGCAGTGAACCAACAGGGGAAAAACTGTTTTTT
>.|TRBV18|TRBJ1-1|.
CASSPRGRVAATEAFF
TGTGCCAGCTCCCCCCGGGGCAGGGTGGCCGCGACTGAAGCTTTCTTT
>few|TRBV6-1|TRBJ1-4|.
CASSRQPGEKLFF
TGTGCCAGCAGTAGACAGCCGGGAGAAAAACTGTTTTTT
>many|TRBV11-1|TRBJ2-1|TRBD2
CASREVAGDYNEQFF
TGTGCCAGCAGAGAAGTAGCGGGAGACTACAATGAGCAGTTCTTC
>few|TRBV12-3/TRBV12-4|TRBJ2-6|.
CAGKTGANVLTF
TGTGCCGGCAAAACTGGGGCCAACGTCCTGACTTTC
>many|TRBV12-3/TRBV12-4|TRBJ1-6|TRBD1
CASSSGTGIPPLHF
TGTGCCAGCAGTTCGGGGACAGGGATACCACCCCTCCACTTT
>many|TRBV28|TRBJ1-2|TRBD1
CASSFPPGTGYGYTF
TGTGCCAGCAGTTTCCCCCCGGGGACAGGGTATGGCTACACCTTC
>many|TRBV6-1|TRBJ1-2|.
CATSVGDLGYTF
TGTGCCACTTCTGTTGGGGATTTGGGCTACACCTTC
>many|TRBV20-1|TRBJ2-3|.
CSARPSRGAITDTQYF
TGCAGTGCTAGGCCCAGTAGGGGCGCAATAACAGATACGCAGTATTTT
>many|TRBV11-2|TRBJ1-2|TRBD1
CASSPGLGQGYGYTF
TGTGCCAGCAGCCCGGGCCTCGGACAGGGCTATGGCTACACCTTC
>.|TRBV20-1|TRBJ2-7|.
CSAAQQSYEQYF
TGCAGTGCTGCTCAACAATCCTACGAGCAGTACTTC
>many|TRBV28|TRBJ1-2|.
CASSLWGGSNYGYTF
TGTGCCAGCAGTTTATGGGGGGGTTCAAACTATGGCTACACCTTC
>many|TRBV20-1|TRBJ2-5|.
CSARSLFETLQETQYF
TGCAGTGCTAGGTCATTGTTCGAGACACTCCAAGAGACCCAGTACTTC
>few|TRBV27|TRBJ2-1|TRBD2
CASSLSLPSGREQFF
TGTGCCAGCAGTTTATCTCTGCCTAGCGGGAGGGAGCAGTTCTTC
>.|TRBV20-1|TRBJ2-3|TRBD2
CSVPELAGKSDTQYF
TGCAGTGTCCCCGAGTTAGCGGGAAAGTCTGATACGCAGTATTTT
>many|TRBV2|TRBJ2-7|.
CASREKGISYEQYF
TGTGCCAGCAGAGAAAAGGGGATCTCCTACGAGCAGTACTTC
>many|TRBV28|TRBJ2-2|.
CASSLFQAFAGELFF
TGTGCCAGCAGTTTATTCCAAGCCTTTGCCGGGGAGCTGTTTTTT